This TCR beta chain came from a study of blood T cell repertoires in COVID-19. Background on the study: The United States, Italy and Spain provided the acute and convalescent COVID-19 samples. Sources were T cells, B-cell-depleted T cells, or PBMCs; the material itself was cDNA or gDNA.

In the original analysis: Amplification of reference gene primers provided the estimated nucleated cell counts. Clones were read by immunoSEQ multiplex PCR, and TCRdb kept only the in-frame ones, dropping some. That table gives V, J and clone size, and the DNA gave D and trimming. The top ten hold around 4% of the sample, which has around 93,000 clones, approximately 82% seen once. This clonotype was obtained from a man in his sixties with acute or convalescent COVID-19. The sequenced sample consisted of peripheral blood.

The CDR3 here is CASSPRLAGGRGETQYF. The CDR3 DNA is TGTGCCAGCAGCCCAAGGCTAGCGGGGGGACGCGGGGAGACCCAGTACTTC. The rearrangement links TRBV6-2 or TRBV6-3 to TRBJ2-5, with TRBD2 identical over 11 bases. Trimming removed 6 bases from V and 5 bases from J; junction bases left unmatched: 14. Germline-derived CDR1 and CDR2 are MNHEY and SVGEGT. This CDR3 contains 17 residues.